This T cell receptor (beta chain) was captured in a study of cytomegalovirus exposure and HLA in healthy donors. Whereas donors were nominally healthy upon sampling, unrecorded immune exposures were probable. Study-level findings and limits: Relative to equally common others, HLA-associated TCR beta chains showed greater clonal expansion in a later analysis. For TCR beta chains, V- and J-gene trimming was later linked to a missense DCLRE1C variant.

Concerning this clone: Its target is not known.

With 60 Vbeta and 13 Jbeta primers, the PCR was carried out. The table came from immunoSEQ multiplex PCR; TCRdb's copy has only in-frame clones and leaves some out. The sample includes approximately 50,000 clones, 81% of them seen just once. Sequenced: PBMCs. The source of this sequence is a boy under 18 in good health and CMV-seropositive.

The CDR3 nucleotides are TGTGCCAGCAGTGAAACGGATGGCTACACCTTC. It translates to CASSETDGYTF. The chain combines TRBV6-1 with TRBJ1-2; no firm D call. Germline CDR1 reads MNHNS; CDR2 reads SASEGT. The CDR3 length is 11 residues. V dropped 2 bases and J dropped 6 bases, with 4 bases sitting between them.